The 11 T cell receptor beta chains below were found in one sample sequenced in a study of T-cell memory formation after mild COVID-19. TCRdb re-analysed the 5' RACE reads in MiXCR, keeping a single row per CDR3 protein. The data hold about 110,000 distinct CDR3 sequences, with 22% observed a single time. What was sequenced was PBMCs or a T cell subset sorted from them (not recorded which). The receptors stem from a man younger than 35 who had mild COVID-19 (a few samples of this study predate the infection). Cell type and time point are not known.

The table lists this clonotype with a few counts. The gene calls are TRBV7-9 and TRBJ2-3, with D unclear. The CDR3 consists of 15 residues. V lost 4 bases and J 2 bases, leaving 13 bases between the germline ends. Germline V gene sequence: CDR1 SEHNR, CDR2 FQNEAQ (reference sequence). As DNA, the CDR3 is TGTGCCAGCAGCTCACGGGTGGGGATCACAGATACGCAGTATTTT. This encodes CASSSRVGITDTQYF.

The V and J genes are TRBV20-1 and TRBJ1-5, with TRBD1 identical over 9 bases. Germline values: CDR1 DFQATT, CDR2 SNEGSKA (reference sequence). The CDR3 has 17 residues. The J segment lost 3 bases and the V segment lost 0 bases, leaving 9 bases of the junction unmatched. Here the CDR3 DNA reads TGCAGTGCTAGAGAAACCGGGACAGGGATTCCCAATCAGCCCCAGCATTTT. Amino acids: CSARETGTGIPNQPQHF.

The chain carries TRBV24-1 and TRBJ2-3; 9 bases fit TRBD1. This CDR3 has 18 residues. V was clipped by 5 bases and J by 3 bases; unmatched bases: 14. Germline-derived CDR1 and CDR2 are KGHDR and SFDVKD. CDR3 DNA: TGTGCCACCAGTGCGGCCCCGGGACAGGGTTTTTTTACAGATACGCAGTATTTT. The encoded protein is CATSAAPGQGFFTDTQYF.

This clonotype was counted between two and nine times. This chain uses TRBV18 with TRBJ2-7; D gene unclear. The ends were cut back, 5 bases at V and 4 bases at J, with 9 bases in the middle. Germline V gene sequence: CDR1 KGHSH, CDR2 LQKENI. The CDR3 is 12 residues long. The CDR3 DNA follows: TGTGCCAGCTCAATTTCCTTATACGAGCAGTACTTC. Its translation is CASSISLYEQYF.

V and J are TRBV20-1 and TRBJ2-4, with D possibly TRBD1 on 6 matching bases. Deletions cut 6 bases from V and 7 bases from J, with 13 bases between. The CDR3 has 12 amino acids. The germline gives CDR1 DFQATT, CDR2 SNEGSKA (reference sequence). The CDR3 nucleotides read TGCAGTGCAACAGGGTTGGAGAACATTCAGTACTTC. Amino acids: CSATGLENIQYF.

In its sample, this clonotype was seen many times. V gene TRBV18 combines with J gene TRBJ2-7; 9 bases are a match to TRBD1. V trimming: 4 bases; J trimming: 6 bases; junction bases outside the gene matches: 7. Germline V gives CDR1 KGHSH, CDR2 LQKENI. The CDR3 totals 14 residues. CDR3 DNA sequence: TGTGCCAGCTCACGAAGAGACAGGGGGGGCGAGCAGTACGTC. Amino acids: CASSRRDRGGEQYV.

The chain joins TRBV7-3 to TRBJ1-2, with D perhaps TRBD1 (5 bases). With 6 bases removed from V and 4 bases from J, the gap between germline ends came to 15 bases. This CDR3 contains 14 residues. CDR1 and CDR2 from the germline V gene are SGHTA and FQGTGA. CDR3 loop: CASSGTGAAYGYTF. CDR3 DNA: TGTGCCAGCAGTGGAACAGGAGCGGCCTATGGCTACACCTTC.

In this sample, this clonotype turned up many times. The rearrangement uses TRBV12-3 or TRBV12-4 and TRBJ2-5; 7 bases fit TRBD2. V was pared by 7 bases and J by 5 bases, with 13 bases of the junction left unmatched. This CDR3 is 15 amino acids long. The CDR3, as DNA: TGTGCCAGCATGACGGGGAGGGACCCCCGTGAGACCCAGTACTTC. Translated: CASMTGRDPRETQYF.

The table lists this clonotype with a few counts. V and J are TRBV28 and TRBJ2-5; D might be TRBD2 (5 bases). Germline CDR1 is MDHEN and CDR2 is SYDVKM. The CDR3 sequence is 13 residues long. Trimming stripped 8 bases from V and 5 bases from J, with 15 bases between. The CDR3 loop is CASLIRGAETQYF. CDR3 nucleotides: TGTGCCAGCCTTATTCGGGGTGCCGAGACCCAGTACTTC.

This clonotype was counted only a few times. This sequence joins TRBV6-5 and TRBJ2-1; no firm D call. CDR3 length: 12 residues. Between the trimmed V and J ends, which lost 0 bases and 9 bases, there was a span of 6 bases. Per germline, CDR1 MNHEY and CDR2 SVGAGI. The CDR3 sequence is CASSYSRGEQFF. In nucleotides, the CDR3 is TGTGCCAGCAGTTACTCGAGAGGTGAGCAGTTCTTC.

This clonotype was seen only a few times. This chain connects TRBV7-9 to TRBJ2-7; maybe TRBD2 (6 bases). This CDR3 is 11 amino acids long. The V and J ends lost 10 bases and 6 bases respectively, with 13 bases between them. Germline CDR1 SEHNR, CDR2 FQNEAQ (reference sequence). CDR3 sequence reads: CATRLGSEQYF. The CDR3 DNA reads TGTGCCACTCGACTAGGGAGCGAGCAGTACTTC.